This TCR beta chain appears in the sequencing data of a study of regulatory T cells in long-lasting Graves disease. Assembly of TCR beta libraries relied on iRepertoire HTBI primers together with Arm-PCR of CDR3 regions. TCRdb re-called the multiplex PCR reads with MiXCR, one entry per CDR3 protein. The sample lists about 470,000 distinct CDR3 sequences; 15% to 20% were seen once. Time point indicated: newly diagnosed GD, antithyroid drugs for less than 3 months. Extracted PBMC RNA gave rise to the TCR library. By American Thyroid Association guidelines, Graves' disease was diagnosed in the cohort. The CDR3 has 13 residues. V lost 2 bases and J lost 3, with 7 bases in between. The V gene's germline CDR1 is LNHDA and CDR2 SQIVND (reference sequence). This clonotype was counted between two and nine times. Its antigen remains unidentified. General observations from the study: It was in persistent disease that TRBV28, TRBJ1-2 and TRBJ2-5 were favored.

The same sample was also used in a study of T cells in Graves' hyperthyroidism and ophthalmopathy. That paper notes: Absent ophthalmopathy progression within 18 months defined stable Graves' hyperthyroidism.

Material: peripheral blood mononuclear cells (PBMCs), obtained at new diagnosis, from a patient treated with antithyroid drugs. The rearrangement joins TRBV19 to TRBJ2-5; possible D gene TRBD2, 6 bases. The receptor was isolated from a man aged 40-55 years with Graves disease. This CDR3 is CASSIWGEETQYF. DNA for the CDR3: TGTGCCAGTAGTATATGGGGGGAAGAGACCCAGTACTTC.